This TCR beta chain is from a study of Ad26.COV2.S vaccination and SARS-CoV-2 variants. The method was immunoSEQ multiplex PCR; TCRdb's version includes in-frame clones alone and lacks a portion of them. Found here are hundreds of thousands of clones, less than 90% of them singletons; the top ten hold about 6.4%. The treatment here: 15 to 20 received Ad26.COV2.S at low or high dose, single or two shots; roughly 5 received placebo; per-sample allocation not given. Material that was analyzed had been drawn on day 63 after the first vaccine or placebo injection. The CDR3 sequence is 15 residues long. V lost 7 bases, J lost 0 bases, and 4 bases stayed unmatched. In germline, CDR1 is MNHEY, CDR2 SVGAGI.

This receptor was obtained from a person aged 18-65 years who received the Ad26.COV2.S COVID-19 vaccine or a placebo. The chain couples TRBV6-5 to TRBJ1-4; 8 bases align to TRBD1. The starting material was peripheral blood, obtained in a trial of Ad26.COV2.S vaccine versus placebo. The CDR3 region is CASMGQAATNEKLFF. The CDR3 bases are TGTGCCAGCATGGGACAGGCCGCAACTAATGAAAAACTGTTTTTT.